Included here is one T cell receptor beta chain sequence, with context. The antigen is unknown. Germline-derived CDR1 and CDR2 are MNHEY and SVGAGI. This CDR3 has 16 residues. V lost 0 bases and J 5 bases, leaving 16 bases between the germline ends. Each patient's relapse followed autologous stem cell transplantation, and brentuximab vedotin exposure varied. The sample belongs to a study of PD-1 blockade in classical Hodgkin lymphoma. The overall study: Patients received nivolumab 3 mg/kg intravenously every 2 weeks. Regarding the study as a whole: Reported baseline diversity: healthy donors highest, relapsed/refractory patients lowest. Nivolumab initiated under 1 year post-ASCT led to patient exclusion.

Sequenced by immunoSEQ multiplex PCR; TCRdb stores in-frame clones only, minus some. The data contain tens of thousands of clones, 93% of them singletons. The receptor was isolated from a human donor with classical Hodgkin lymphoma. The sequenced sample was peripheral blood mononuclear cells (PBMCs), obtained at baseline. The V and J genes are TRBV6-5 and TRBJ1-2, with D maybe TRBD1 (6 bases). The CDR3 nucleotides read TGTGCCAGCAGTTACTCGCAGGGGATTGAAGGGTATGGCTACACCTTC. Its protein product is CASSYSQGIEGYGYTF.